This T cell receptor (beta chain) comes out of a study of blood T cells in healthy people across ages. Across the whole study: Template switching caught about one barcoded beta molecule for each two T cells. Findings and limits, study-wide: While age rose, TCR beta diversity per million T cells dropped in a roughly linear way.

Only a few counts were recorded for this clonotype. Its antigen is unidentified. With a J-beta primer mix and a sample-barcoded 5' primer, a second PCR ran about 6 to 11 cycles. One entry per CDR3 protein, called by TCRdb with MiXCR from the 5' RACE reads. The table shows some 670,000 distinct CDR3 sequences, with 52% occurring only once. Isolation of PBMCs gave at least 7 million cells per sample. Germline CDR1 SGHDN, CDR2 FVKESK. Trimming pared 4 bases from V and 2 bases from J, leaving 20 bases between. The CDR3 is 17 residues long. Sequenced material: blood. The receptor was derived from a woman older than 75 in good health. The chain links TRBV14 to TRBJ2-5; weak D call: TRBD2 (5 bases). CDR3 nucleotide sequence: TGTGCCAGCAGCCTCTTACGAAGCGGTTGGGGACAAGAGACCCAGTACTTC. Amino acids: CASSLLRSGWGQETQYF.